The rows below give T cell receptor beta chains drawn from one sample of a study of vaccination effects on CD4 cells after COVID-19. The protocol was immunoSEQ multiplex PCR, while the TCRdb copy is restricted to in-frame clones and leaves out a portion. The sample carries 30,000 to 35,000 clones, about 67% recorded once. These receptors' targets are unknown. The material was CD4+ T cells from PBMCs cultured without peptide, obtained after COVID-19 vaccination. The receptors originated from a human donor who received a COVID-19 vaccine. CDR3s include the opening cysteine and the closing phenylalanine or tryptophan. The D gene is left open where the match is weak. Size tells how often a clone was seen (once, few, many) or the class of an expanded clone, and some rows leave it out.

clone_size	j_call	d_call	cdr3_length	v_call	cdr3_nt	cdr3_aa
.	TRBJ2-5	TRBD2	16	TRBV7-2	TGTGCCAGCAGCTTCAACAGCGGGGGGGCCTGGGAGACCCAGTACTTC	CASSFNSGGAWETQYF
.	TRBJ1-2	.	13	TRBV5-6	TGTGCCAGCAGCTTGGGGGGCGCCTATGGCTACACCTTC	CASSLGGAYGYTF
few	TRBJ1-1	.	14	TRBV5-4	TGTGCCAGCAGCGCGGACAGAGTGAACACTGAAGCTTTCTTT	CASSADRVNTEAFF
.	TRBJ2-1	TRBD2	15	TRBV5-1	TGCGCCAGCAGCTTTTCTAGCGGGACGTACAATGAGCAGTTCTTC	CASSFSSGTYNEQFF
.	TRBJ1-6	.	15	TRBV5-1	TGCGCCAGCAGCTTGGCCGGGAGGACTAATTCACCCCTCCACTTT	CASSLAGRTNSPLHF
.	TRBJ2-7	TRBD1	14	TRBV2	TGTGCCAGCAGTTCCGGGACAGGGGGCTACGAGCAGTACTTC	CASSSGTGGYEQYF
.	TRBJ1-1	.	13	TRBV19	TGTGCCAGCAATCTTCCTCGGGGGACTGAAGCTTTCTTT	CASNLPRGTEAFF
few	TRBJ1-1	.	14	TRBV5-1	TGCGCCAGCAGCTTCGGCCCTAGGGGCACTGAAGCTTTCTTT	CASSFGPRGTEAFF
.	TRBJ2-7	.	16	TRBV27	TGTGCCAGCCGGTTGACCGGGGCCCCTTTAACGTACGAGCAGTACTTC	CASRLTGAPLTYEQYF
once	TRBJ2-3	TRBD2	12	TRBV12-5	TGTGCTAGTGCCAACCGCGGGGGGTCGCAGTATTTT	CASANRGGSQYF
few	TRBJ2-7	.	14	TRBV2	TGTGCCAGCAGTGAGGGGGCAGGGGCCTACGAGCAGTACTTC	CASSEGAGAYEQYF
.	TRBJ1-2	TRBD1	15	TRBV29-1	TGCAGCGTTGAATTCCAGGGGGAGTGGGAATATGGCTACACCTTC	CSVEFQGEWEYGYTF
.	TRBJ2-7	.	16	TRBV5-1	TGCGCCAGCAGCTTGGGCAGCCACAGAGATACCTACGAGCAGTACTTC	CASSLGSHRDTYEQYF
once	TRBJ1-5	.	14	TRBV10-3	TGTGCCATCAGTGAAAATGGGCAGCATCAGCCCCAGCATTTT	CAISENGQHQPQHF
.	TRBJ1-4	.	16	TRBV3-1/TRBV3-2	TGTGCCAGCAGCTTAGCTCAAACAGGGCGGGGAGAAAAACTGTTTTTT	CASSLAQTGRGEKLFF
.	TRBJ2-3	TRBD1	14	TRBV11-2	TGTGCCAGCAGCTTGACAGGGTCAAGGAGTACGCAGTATTTT	CASSLTGSRSTQYF
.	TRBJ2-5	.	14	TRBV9	TGTGCCAGCAGCGTAGGACTATTCCAAGAGACCCAGTACTTC	CASSVGLFQETQYF
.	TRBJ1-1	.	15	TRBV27	TGTGCCAGCAGTTTAATTTGGGGAGGGCCTGTTGAAGCTTTCTTT	CASSLIWGGPVEAFF
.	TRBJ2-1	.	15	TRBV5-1	TGCGCCAGCAGCTTGGACGCTCGGGCCCACAATGAGCAGTTCTTC	CASSLDARAHNEQFF
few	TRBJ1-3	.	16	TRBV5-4	TGTGCCAGCAGCTTGGAGGACAGCATCTCTGGAAACACCATATATTTT	CASSLEDSISGNTIYF
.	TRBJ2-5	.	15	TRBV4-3	TGCGCCAGCAGCCAAGCGGCAGAGAAGCGAGAGACCCAGTACTTC	CASSQAAEKRETQYF
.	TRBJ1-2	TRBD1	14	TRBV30	TGTGCCTGGAGTGTAACAGGGGGGTCGAATGGCTACACCTTC	CAWSVTGGSNGYTF
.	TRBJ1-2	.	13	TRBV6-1	TGTGCCAGCAGTGAACAGGGAGGATATGGCTACACCTTC	CASSEQGGYGYTF
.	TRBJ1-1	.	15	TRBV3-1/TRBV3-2	TGTGCCAGCAGCCAAGATTTACAGGAGAACACTGAAGCTTTCTTT	CASSQDLQENTEAFF
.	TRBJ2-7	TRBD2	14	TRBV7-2	TGTGCCAGCGGACTTGCTAGCGGGCTCTACGAGCAGTACTTC	CASGLASGLYEQYF
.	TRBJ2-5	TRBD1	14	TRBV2	TGTGCCAGCAGGGGACAGGGGAACTTGAAGACCCAGTACTTC	CASRGQGNLKTQYF
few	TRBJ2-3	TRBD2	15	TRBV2	TGTGCCAGCAGTCGAGGACTAGCGGGCACAGATACGCAGTATTTT	CASSRGLAGTDTQYF
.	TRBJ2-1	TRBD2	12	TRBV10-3	TGTGCCACCACCTCGGGGGGCAATGAGCAGTTCTTC	CATTSGGNEQFF
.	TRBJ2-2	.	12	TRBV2	TGTGCCAGCAGACAAAACACCGGGGAGCTGTTTTTT	CASRQNTGELFF
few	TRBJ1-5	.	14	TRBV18	TGTGCCAGCTCGTTACAAGGGAACAAACAGCCCCAGCATTTT	CASSLQGNKQPQHF
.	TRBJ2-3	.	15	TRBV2	TGTGCCAGCACCGGCCAGCCCTCACGCACAGATACGCAGTATTTT	CASTGQPSRTDTQYF
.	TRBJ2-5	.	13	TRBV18	TGTGCCAGCTCACCAGCACTGCAAGAGACCCAGTACTTC	CASSPALQETQYF
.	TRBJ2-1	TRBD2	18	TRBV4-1	TGCGCCAGCAGCCAAGGTATGGCGCGGGGGGGCCCCTACAATGAGCAGTTCTTC	CASSQGMARGGPYNEQFF
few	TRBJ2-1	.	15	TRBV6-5	TGTGCCAGCAGTCGCCGACTAGGGAGGTACAATGAGCAGTTCTTC	CASSRRLGRYNEQFF
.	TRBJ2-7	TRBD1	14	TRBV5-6	TGTGCCAGCAGCTTGGGGACAGGGAGGTACGAGCAGTACTTC	CASSLGTGRYEQYF
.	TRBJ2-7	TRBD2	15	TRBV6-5	TGTGCCAGCAGACCGACTAGCGGACGGTCCTACGAGCAGTACTTC	CASRPTSGRSYEQYF
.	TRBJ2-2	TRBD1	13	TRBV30	TGTGCCTGGAGTGGACAGGGTAACGGGGAGCTGTTTTTT	CAWSGQGNGELFF
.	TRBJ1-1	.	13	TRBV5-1	TGCGCCAGCAGCTATAGGGAGAACACTGAAGCTTTCTTT	CASSYRENTEAFF
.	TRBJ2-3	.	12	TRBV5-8	TGTGCCAGCAGCTTGGCCAGGGATACGCAGTATTTT	CASSLARDTQYF
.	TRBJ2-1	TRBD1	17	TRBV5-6	TGTGCCAGCAGCTCTACAACCGGGACAGCCTTTTACAATGAGCAGTTCTTC	CASSSTTGTAFYNEQFF
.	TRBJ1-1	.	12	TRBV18	TGTGCCAGCTCACCCGGACGAACTGAAGCTTTCTTT	CASSPGRTEAFF